The 21 T cell receptor beta chains below were found in one sample sequenced in a study of blood T cell repertoires in COVID-19. Assay used: immunoSEQ multiplex PCR; TCRdb lists only in-frame clones, some missing. The profile covers approximately 140,000 clones, with roughly 84% appearing a single time and 8% to 9% taken by the ten largest. Source material: peripheral blood. These receptor sequences come from a young man with COVID-19, enrolled during active disease.

The V and J genes are TRBV2 and TRBJ1-1; D not resolved. CDR3 length equals 12 residues. The germline CDR1 and CDR2 sequences are SNHLY and FYNNEI. V was trimmed by 6 bases and J by 10 bases, leaving 15 bases between them. The CDR3 DNA sequence: TGTGCCAGCAGCCTCATGGTTGGAGCAGCTTTCTTT. Translation: CASSLMVGAAFF.

CDR3 DNA: TGTGCCACCCGTTGGTGGGCGGGAGCGAAAGATACGCAGTATTTT. Protein product: CATRWWAGAKDTQYF. V gene TRBV10-3 combines with J gene TRBJ2-3; 7 bases map to TRBD2. Germline lookup yields CDR1 ENHRY and CDR2 SYGVKD. With V trimmed by 10 bases and J by 5 bases, 15 bases remained unmatched. The CDR3 has 15 amino acids.

This clone was seen a single time. This chain connects TRBV5-1 to TRBJ1-1; weak D call: TRBD1 (5 bases). This CDR3 is 12 amino acids long. The V gene lost 2 bases and the J gene lost 8 bases, with 10 bases spanning the gap. The germline gives CDR1 SGHRS, CDR2 YFSETQ. CDR3: CASSLVAGEAFF. The CDR3 DNA is TGCGCCAGCAGCTTAGTGGCAGGGGAAGCTTTCTTT.

This clone has just a few counts. The rearrangement joins TRBV7-3 to TRBJ1-2; 7 positions match TRBD1. V lost 5 bases and J lost 6; bases outside the gene matches: 6. The V gene's germline CDR1 is SGHTA and CDR2 FQGTGA. The CDR3 covers 13 residues. CDR3 region: CASSGSGGDGYTF. CDR3 coding DNA: TGTGCCAGCAGCGGATCAGGGGGAGATGGCTACACCTTC.

The gene calls are TRBV28 and TRBJ1-5; D unclear. CDR1 is MDHEN, CDR2 SYDVKM, per germline. The CDR3 is 15 residues long. V was trimmed by 6 bases and J by 6 bases, leaving 18 bases between them. The CDR3 loop reads CASSPSSVLSQPQHF. CDR3 nucleotides: TGTGCCAGCAGCCCCTCCTCCGTTCTCAGTCAGCCCCAGCATTTT.

The chain couples TRBV29-1 to TRBJ1-1; 7 bases map to TRBD1. The germline CDR1 and CDR2 sequences are SQVTM and ANQGSEA. The CDR3 length is 11 residues. J gave up 4 bases and V 7 bases, and 3 bases lay outside the gene matches. CDR3 DNA: TGCAGCGGACAGGGACCCACTGAAGCTTTCTTT. It yields the protein CSGQGPTEAFF.

The rearrangement uses TRBV12-3 or TRBV12-4 and TRBJ1-2; D remains ambiguous. The CDR3 length is 11 residues. V lost 2 bases and J 5 bases, leaving 3 bases between the germline ends. The CDR3 DNA reads as TGTGCCAGCAGTTTACAGTATGGCTACACCTTC. This codes for CASSLQYGYTF.

This clone has only one observation. V is TRBV27 and J is TRBJ1-5; D unresolved. There are 13 residues in the CDR3. The V and J ends lost 4 bases and 7 bases respectively, with 11 bases between them. Germline values: CDR1 MNHEY, CDR2 SMNVEV (reference sequence). The CDR3 protein is CASSSDPTQPQHF. The DNA for the CDR3 is TGTGCCAGCAGTTCCGACCCGACACAGCCCCAGCATTTT.

The chain links TRBV28 to TRBJ1-1; no clear D. The CDR3 covers 13 residues. Germline CDR1 is MDHEN and CDR2 is SYDVKM. Trimming removed 7 bases from V and 4 bases from J, with 13 bases in between. CDR3 bases: TGTGCCAGCATCATCAACCGGGGCACTGAAGCTTTCTTT. This gives the protein CASIINRGTEAFF. The full variable domain, in which reference TRBV28 and TRBJ1-1 provide the parts outside the CDR3, is DVKVTQSSRYLVKRTGEKVFLECVQDMDHENMFWYRQDPGLGLRLIYFSYDVKMKEKGDIPEGYSVSREKKERFSLILESASTNQTSMYLCASIINRGTEAFFGQGTRLTVV.

The chain links TRBV2 to TRBJ2-1, with 7 bases that match TRBD2. Losses at the gene ends were 3 bases for V and 8 bases for J; bases not matched to a gene: 7. CDR1 is SNHLY and CDR2 is FYNNEI in the germline V gene. The CDR3 sequence is 14 residues long. In DNA, the CDR3 is TGTGCCAGCAGTGACGGCGGGGGTGTCCATGAGCAGTTCTTC. It codes for CASSDGGGVHEQFF.

This clone was detected once. The V and J genes are TRBV10-3 and TRBJ2-2, with 8 bases fitting TRBD2. The junction had 6 bases not matched to a gene; V was cut back by 10 bases and J by 2 bases. Germline V gives CDR1 ENHRY, CDR2 SYGVKD. The CDR3 loop spans 14 amino acids. The CDR3 nucleotides read TGTGCCACCCGGGAGGGGCTCAACACCGGGGAGCTGTTTTTT. It yields the protein CATREGLNTGELFF.

The genes are TRBV7-2 and TRBJ2-5; no definite D call. The CDR3 spans 13 residues. V gave up 5 bases and J gave up 0 bases, with 7 bases separating them. The germline V gene has CDR1 SGHTA and CDR2 FQGNSA. The CDR3 DNA reads as TGTGCCAGCAGCCTCGGGTACCAAGAGACCCAGTACTTC. This gives the protein CASSLGYQETQYF.

The chain uses TRBV30 and TRBJ2-5; possibly TRBD1 or TRBD2 for D (6 bases each). CDR3 length equals 12 residues. Deletions cut 5 bases from V and 3 bases from J, with 10 bases between. In germline, CDR1 is GTSNPN, CDR2 SVGIG (reference sequence). For the CDR3, the DNA is TGTGCCTGGGCGGGACAAAAAGAGACCCAGTACTTC. It codes for CAWAGQKETQYF.

The rearrangement links TRBV4-2 to TRBJ2-5; tentatively, D is TRBD2 (5 bases). CDR3 length: 17 amino acids. Germline CDR1 LGHNA, CDR2 YNFKEQ. Trimming took 0 bases from V and 2 from J, leaving 16 bases between them. CDR3 protein: CASSQDISGRGQETQYF. The CDR3 DNA follows: TGTGCCAGCAGCCAAGATATAAGCGGACGTGGGCAAGAGACCCAGTACTTC.

The rearrangement joins TRBV2 to TRBJ2-1; 9 nucleotides match TRBD2. The CDR3 contains 14 residues. Germline V gives CDR1 SNHLY, CDR2 FYNNEI. Losses at the gene ends were 10 bases for V and 0 bases for J; bases not matched to a gene: 4. For the CDR3, the DNA is TGTGCCACCCTAGCGGGAAGCTCCTACAATGAGCAGTTCTTC. Translating it yields CATLAGSSYNEQFF.

J is TRBJ2-7 and V is TRBV5-1, with D maybe TRBD2 (5 bases). The germline V and J ends were trimmed by 1 base and 2 bases, with 10 bases remaining between them. The CDR3 has 14 amino acids. CDR1 is SGHRS, CDR2 YFSETQ, per germline. For the CDR3, the DNA is TGCGCCAGCAGCTTGTCGGGGTTCGCCTACGAGCAGTACTTC. This encodes CASSLSGFAYEQYF.

This clone has just one count. The chain has TRBV4-1 and TRBJ2-7, with 10 bases aligning to TRBD2. V lost 4 bases, J lost 3 bases, and 12 bases stayed unmatched. The CDR3 sequence is 17 residues long. In germline, CDR1 is MGHRA, CDR2 YSYEKL. This CDR3 is CASSRLSGTSELYEQYF. The CDR3 DNA is TGCGCCAGCAGCCGCCTTTCCGGGACTAGCGAACTCTACGAGCAGTACTTC.

The rearrangement uses TRBV19 and TRBJ2-7; 14 positions match TRBD2. Looked up from germline, CDR1 is LNHDA and CDR2 is SQIVND (reference sequence). Unmatched junction bases numbered 5, after V lost 4 bases and J lost 6 bases. The CDR3 sequence is 15 residues long. CDR3 bases: TGTGCCAGTAGTACCGGGACTAGCGGGAGTGGCGAGCAGTACTTC. Its translation is CASSTGTSGSGEQYF.

The gene calls are TRBV6-5 and TRBJ2-7, with D possibly TRBD1 on 6 matching bases. The CDR3 is 16 residues long. V was trimmed by 3 bases and J by 3 bases, leaving 18 bases between them. Germline CDR1 is MNHEY and CDR2 is SVGAGI. The CDR3 nucleotides are TGTGCCAGCAGTTATTCGGACAGCCCAACGTTCTACGAGCAGTACTTC. The encoded protein is CASSYSDSPTFYEQYF.

The V call is TRBV30, the J call TRBJ1-1; no clear D. The CDR3 runs 12 residues. Germline CDR1 and CDR2: GTSNPN and SVGIG (reference sequence). V lost 5 bases, J lost 0 bases, and 7 bases lay in between. CDR3 bases: TGTGCCTGGTGTCAGATGAACACTGAAGCTTTCTTT. Translation: CAWCQMNTEAFF.

This clone has a single count. This chain connects TRBV7-9 to TRBJ2-7; a weak D match, TRBD1 (6 bases). The CDR3 runs 15 residues. The germline CDR1 and CDR2 sequences are SEHNR and FQNEAQ (reference sequence). Deletions cut 1 base from V and 3 bases from J, with 13 bases between. The CDR3 DNA reads TGTGCCAGCAGCTTAGGGCCGGGACATAACTACGAGCAGTACTTC. Protein product: CASSLGPGHNYEQYF.